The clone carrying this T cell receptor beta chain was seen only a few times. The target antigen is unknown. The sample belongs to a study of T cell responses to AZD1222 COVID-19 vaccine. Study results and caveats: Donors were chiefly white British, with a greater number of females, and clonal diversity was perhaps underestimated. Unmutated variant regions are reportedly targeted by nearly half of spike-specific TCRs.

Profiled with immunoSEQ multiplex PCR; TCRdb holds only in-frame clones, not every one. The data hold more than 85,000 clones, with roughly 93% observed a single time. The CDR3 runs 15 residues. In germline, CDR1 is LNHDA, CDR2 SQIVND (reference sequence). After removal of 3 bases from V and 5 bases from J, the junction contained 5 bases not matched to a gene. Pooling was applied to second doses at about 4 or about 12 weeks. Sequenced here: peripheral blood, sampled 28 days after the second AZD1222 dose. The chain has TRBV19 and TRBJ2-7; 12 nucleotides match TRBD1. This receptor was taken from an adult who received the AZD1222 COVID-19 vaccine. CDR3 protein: CASSITGTGGNEQYF. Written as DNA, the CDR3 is TGTGCCAGTAGTATTACCGGGACAGGGGGCAACGAGCAGTACTTC.